The source of this T cell receptor beta chain is a study of spatial heterogeneity in lung cancer (dated 2019 in TCRdb). With respect to the entire study: Beta-chain transcripts were consistently detected in greater numbers than alpha-chain transcripts, which likely reflected higher beta-chain transcript abundance. In the raw uncorrected reads, each unique combination of TCR and UMI appeared more than ten times on average. Both alpha and beta chains were TCR-sequenced in samples taken at surgery, namely 220 tumor regions, roughly 64 matched nontumor lung samples and about 52 PBMC samples. In non-small cell lung cancer, the study quantitatively compared TCR alpha and beta repertoires across several tumor regions, matched nontumor lung, and blood. Nonsynonymous mutation counts, determined by whole-exome sequencing of tumor tissue, were related to TCR repertoire features.

This clonotype was counted many times. The specificity of this receptor is unknown. Base-call qualities are not available, and no considerably larger clone is one nucleotide away. Points the paper makes about the study in general: Ubiquitous expanded tumor TCRs showed up in blood more often at tumor resection than at routine follow-up. Additional single-cell paired TCR alpha and beta sequencing was considered necessary to confirm, at a functional level, the hypothesis that regional TCRs recognize regional mutations.

The label giving this sample's time point can be read as: sample taken at primary tumor resection. TCR sequencing used whole RNA extracted from tumor and nontumor lung tissue, or from cryopreserved PBMC samples, without cell sorting. Donors were about 70 patients with early-stage, untreated non-small cell lung cancer from the lung TRACERx cohort. Only patients for whom sufficient RNA was available from at least two tumor regions were selected for TCR sequencing. Libraries were made using 5' RACE. For sequencing, a NextSeq 500 was employed. In the TCR library protocol, a unique molecular identifier was attached to each TCR cDNA molecule so that PCR and sequencing errors could be corrected. The paper's data handling went like this. Decombinator tools were used for TCR identification, UMI-based error correction and CDR3 extraction. Expanded TCRs were defined as those above a frequency of 2 per 1,000, corresponding to the top 1% of the tumor frequency distribution. Rényi diversity was computed with the R vegan package after subsampling each repertoire 100 times to 5,000 TCRs. CDR3 similarity networks were built from amino acid triplet string-kernel similarity, connecting CDR3s with pairwise similarity above 0.82. The public reads were quality trimmed at Q25 with fastp and then assembled into clones with MiXCR by TCRdb, keeping productive beta chains. Each CDR3 protein gets just one entry, which takes the most common genes and DNA from the rows behind it. The V and J calls follow TCRdb's processing rather than the paper's. The sample yields 24,000 or so distinct CDR3 sequences; less than 3.5% were counted once. The leading ten clones occupy around 26% of the sample.

This receptor was taken from a female donor with early-stage non-small cell lung cancer. Specimen: PBMCs, collected at surgery.

The CDR3 region reads CASSLDYEQYF. The sequenced DNA: TGTGCCAGCAGTTTAGACTACGAGCAGTACTTC. The chain joins TRBV12-3 or TRBV12-4 to TRBJ2-7, with the D gene call left open. V lost 1 base and J lost 3 bases; the stretch between them is 1 base long. The CDR3 numbers 11 residues from cysteine through phenylalanine. Just CDR3 DNA is preserved here, 33 bases in frame from base 1.